The next 15 T cell receptor beta chains were all read from a single sample in a study of blood T cells in healthy people across ages. The authors ran a second PCR of roughly 6 to 12 cycles using a sample-barcoded 5' primer and a J-beta primer mix. TCRdb called the 5' RACE reads again in MiXCR, with one record for every CDR3 protein. The sample yields about 1.4 million distinct CDR3 sequences, approximately 59% seen once. Sequencing used blood. The origin of the receptors is a man aged 18 to 29 in good health.

The chain employs TRBV7-9 and TRBJ2-1; TRBD1 might be the D (5 bases). Gene TRBJ2-7 matches the end of the DNA better, so the J call may be wrong. In germline, CDR1 is SEHNR, CDR2 FQNEAQ (reference sequence). The CDR3 is 13 residues long. CDR3 sequence (DNA): TGTGCCAGCAGCGCCAGACTGGACAATGAGCAGTACTTC. Its translation is CASSARLDNEQYF.

The gene calls are TRBV29-1 and TRBJ2-1; unclear D gene. Trimming stripped 4 bases from V and 3 bases from J, with 10 bases between. The V gene's germline CDR1 is SQVTM and CDR2 ANQGSEA. The CDR3 has 13 residues. CDR3 DNA: TGCAGCGTTGGCCCGACTGTCTACAATGAGCAGTTCTTC. Its protein product is CSVGPTVYNEQFF.

The CDR3 loop is CASGPGMGTGELFF. CDR3 DNA sequence: TGTGCCAGCGGTCCAGGGATGGGGACCGGGGAGCTGTTTTTT. V and J are TRBV27 and TRBJ2-2; maybe TRBD1 (5 bases). Germline V gene lookup returns CDR1 MNHEY and CDR2 SMNVEV (reference sequence). The CDR3 length is 14 residues. The ends were cut back, 8 bases at V and 5 bases at J, with 15 bases in the middle.

This clonotype showed up just a few times. The chain couples TRBV20-1 to TRBJ2-7; maybe TRBD2 (5 bases). The V gene's germline CDR1 is DFQATT and CDR2 SNEGSKA (reference sequence). V was cut by 4 bases and J by 4 bases, with 20 bases left in between. This CDR3 is built from 15 residues. The CDR3 DNA is TGCAGTGCTACTAGAGATGGGGAGTTGGGGTACGAGCAGTACTTC. Amino acids: CSATRDGELGYEQYF.

The count of this clonotype is one. The chain carries TRBV11-2 and TRBJ2-1, with 9 bases matching TRBD2. This CDR3 has 17 amino acids. Trimming removed 5 bases from V and 2 bases from J; junction bases left unmatched: 10. Germline CDR1 and CDR2: SGHAT and FQNNGV. The CDR3 spells CASSVIPGLAAYNEQFF. The CDR3 DNA reads TGTGCCAGCAGCGTCATTCCGGGACTAGCTGCCTACAATGAGCAGTTCTTC.

V and J are TRBV15 and TRBJ2-4; perhaps D is TRBD1 or TRBD2 (5 bases each). The J call is in doubt because the DNA end fits TRBJ2-5 better. Germline V gene data show CDR1 as LNHNV and CDR2 as YYDKDF (reference sequence). This CDR3 has 14 residues. The CDR3 sequence: CATSRGGPGETQYF. The DNA of the CDR3 is TGTGCCACCAGCAGAGGGGGACCGGGAGAGACCCAGTACTTC.

This chain joins TRBV7-9 and TRBJ2-5, with D perhaps TRBD1 (6 bases). The CDR3 contains 15 residues. The germline gives CDR1 SEHNR, CDR2 FQNEAQ (reference sequence). Trimming removed 4 bases at V and 1 base at J, with 13 bases between. The CDR3 reads CASSSQTGGQETQYF. CDR3 in DNA: TGTGCCAGCAGCTCACAGACAGGAGGCCAAGAGACCCAGTACTTC.

The V call is TRBV3-1, the J call TRBJ2-1; a weak D match, TRBD2 (6 bases). V was pared by 1 base and J by 2 bases, with 15 bases between. CDR1 and CDR2 from the germline V gene are LGHDT and YNNKEL (reference sequence). CDR3 length: 17 amino acids. CDR3 loop: CASSQVAAGKTYNEQFF. In DNA form, the CDR3 reads TGTGCCAGCAGCCAAGTGGCAGCGGGCAAAACCTACAATGAGCAGTTCTTC.

This chain joins TRBV27 and TRBJ2-3, with 8 bases that match TRBD2. This CDR3 region has 17 residues. The trim removed 0 bases at V and 2 bases at J, leaving 7 bases unmatched. Germline assignment: CDR1 MNHEY and CDR2 SMNVEV (reference sequence). In nucleotides, the CDR3 is TGTGCCAGCAGTTTATCGAAAGGACTAGCCCACACAGATACGCAGTATTTT. It yields the protein CASSLSKGLAHTDTQYF.

The chain combines TRBV29-1 with TRBJ2-1; D is possibly TRBD1 (6 bases). V gave up 4 bases and J gave up 5 bases, with 15 bases separating them. The length of the CDR3 is 14 residues. In germline, CDR1 is SQVTM, CDR2 ANQGSEA. The CDR3 loop reads CSVAGQFSDNEQFF. The CDR3 DNA sequence: TGCAGCGTTGCCGGACAGTTTAGCGACAATGAGCAGTTCTTC.

The chain uses TRBV6-5 and TRBJ2-3; D may be TRBD1 or TRBD2 (5 bases each). V lost 4 bases to trimming and J lost 6 bases, with 23 bases between them. Germline-derived CDR1 and CDR2 are MNHEY and SVGAGI. This CDR3 has 17 amino acids. In nucleotides, the CDR3 is TGTGCCAGCAGTTCCTATCTGAGGAGAGGGGTGTCGGATACGCAGTATTTT. Translating gives CASSSYLRRGVSDTQYF.

The V gene is TRBV6-5, the J gene TRBJ1-4, with D possibly TRBD1 on 5 matching bases. Trimming removed 5 bases at V and 8 bases at J, with 18 bases between. The germline CDR1 and CDR2 sequences are MNHEY and SVGAGI. This CDR3 is 15 amino acids long. The CDR3 DNA follows: TGTGCCAGCAGTAGCTTCCAGGGTTTTGGCGAAAAACTGTTTTTT. Amino acid sequence: CASSSFQGFGEKLFF.

The chain joins TRBV10-3 to TRBJ2-3; the D is unclear. Trimming shortened V by 7 bases and J by 5 bases, and 16 bases separated the two germline ends. Germline V gene sequence: CDR1 ENHRY, CDR2 SYGVKD. The CDR3 loop spans 14 amino acids. As DNA, the CDR3 is TGTGCCATCACTGCCTCCCCCCCGGGAGATACGCAGTATTTT. Translated: CAITASPPGDTQYF.

The genes are TRBV20-1 and TRBJ2-1; 10 positions match TRBD2. Unmatched junction bases numbered 16, after V lost 6 bases and J lost 8 bases. Germline V CDR1 and CDR2: DFQATT, SNEGSKA (reference sequence). The CDR3 consists of 16 residues. CDR3 coding DNA: TGCAGTGCAATTAGCCCAACAGCGGGGGGGTGGGATGAGCAGTTCTTC. Its translation is CSAISPTAGGWDEQFF.

The chain carries TRBV4-1 and TRBJ2-7; the D call may be TRBD1 or TRBD2 (5 bases each). Germline values: CDR1 MGHRA, CDR2 YSYEKL. The CDR3 is made up of 18 amino acids. Trimming took 0 bases from V and 7 from J, leaving 25 bases between them. CDR3 sequence: CASSQDDLGTFPYNEQYF. The CDR3 DNA follows: TGCGCCAGCAGCCAAGATGATTTAGGGACCTTCCCCTACAATGAGCAGTACTTC.